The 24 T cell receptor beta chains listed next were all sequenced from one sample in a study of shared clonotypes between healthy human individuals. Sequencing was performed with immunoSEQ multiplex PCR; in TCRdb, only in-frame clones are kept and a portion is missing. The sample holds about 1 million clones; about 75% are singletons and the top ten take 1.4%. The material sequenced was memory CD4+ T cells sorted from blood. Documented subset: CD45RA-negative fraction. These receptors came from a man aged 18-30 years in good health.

CDR3 coding DNA: TGTGCCATCAGTGAGACTATAGCGGGGGGGCTTGGGACCCAGTACTTC. This sequence encodes CAISETIAGGLGTQYF. V and J are TRBV10-3 and TRBJ2-5, with 11 bases fitting TRBD2. Per the germline V gene, CDR1 is ENHRY and CDR2 is SYGVKD. There are 16 residues in the CDR3. V was clipped by 2 bases and J by 7 bases; unmatched bases: 9.

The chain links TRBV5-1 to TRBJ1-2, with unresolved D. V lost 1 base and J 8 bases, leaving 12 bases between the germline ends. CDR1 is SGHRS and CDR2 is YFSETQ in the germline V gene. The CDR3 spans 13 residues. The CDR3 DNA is TGCGCCAGCAGCTTGTACGGGGAACGGGGCTACACCTTC. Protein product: CASSLYGERGYTF.

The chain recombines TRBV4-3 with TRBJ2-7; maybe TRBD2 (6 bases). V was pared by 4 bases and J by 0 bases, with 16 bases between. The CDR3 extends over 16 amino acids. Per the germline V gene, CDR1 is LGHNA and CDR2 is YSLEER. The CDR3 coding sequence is TGCGCCAGCAGCCTCTTTCTAGCGACGCCCTCCTACGAGCAGTACTTC. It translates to CASSLFLATPSYEQYF.

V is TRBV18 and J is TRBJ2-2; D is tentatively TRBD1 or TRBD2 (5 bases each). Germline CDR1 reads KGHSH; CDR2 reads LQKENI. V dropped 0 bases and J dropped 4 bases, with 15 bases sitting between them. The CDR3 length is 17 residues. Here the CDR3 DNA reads TGTGCCAGCTCACCACCGGGACCAATCCGAGGCACCGGGGAGCTGTTTTTT. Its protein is CASSPPGPIRGTGELFF.

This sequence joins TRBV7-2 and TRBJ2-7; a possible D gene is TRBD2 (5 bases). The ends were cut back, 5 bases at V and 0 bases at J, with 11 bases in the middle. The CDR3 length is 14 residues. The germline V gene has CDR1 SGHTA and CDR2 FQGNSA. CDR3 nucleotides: TGTGCCAGCAGCCCCCTGGGGAGCTCCTACGAGCAGTACTTC. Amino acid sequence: CASSPLGSSYEQYF. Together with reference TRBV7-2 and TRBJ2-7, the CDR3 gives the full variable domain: GAGVSQSPSNKVTEKGKDVELRCDPISGHTALYWYRQSLGQGLEFLIYFQGNSAPDKSGLPSDRFSAERTGGSVSTLTIQRTQQEDSAVYLCASSPLGSSYEQYFGPGTRLTVT.

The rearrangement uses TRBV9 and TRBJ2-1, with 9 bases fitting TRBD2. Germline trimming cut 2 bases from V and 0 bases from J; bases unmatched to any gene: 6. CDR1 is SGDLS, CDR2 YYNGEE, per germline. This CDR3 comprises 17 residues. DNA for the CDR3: TGTGCCAGCAGCGTGGGACTTAGCGGGAGCTCCTACAATGAGCAGTTCTTC. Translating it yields CASSVGLSGSSYNEQFF.

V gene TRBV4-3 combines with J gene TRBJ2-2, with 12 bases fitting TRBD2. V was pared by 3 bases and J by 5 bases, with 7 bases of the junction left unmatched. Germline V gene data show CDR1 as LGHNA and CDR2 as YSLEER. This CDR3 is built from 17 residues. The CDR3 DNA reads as TGCGCCAGCAGCCAGCCCCCGGGACTAGCGGGTACCGGGGAGCTGTTTTTT. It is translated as CASSQPPGLAGTGELFF.

The CDR3 here is CASPRGQDHGYTF. The CDR3 region has the DNA TGCGCCAGCCCTAGAGGTCAGGACCATGGCTACACCTTC. This rearrangement joins TRBV10-1 to TRBJ1-2; no definite D call. This CDR3 region has 13 residues. V lost 8 bases to trimming and J lost 6 bases, with 16 bases between them. From germline, CDR1 is WNHNN and CDR2 SYGVQD (reference sequence).

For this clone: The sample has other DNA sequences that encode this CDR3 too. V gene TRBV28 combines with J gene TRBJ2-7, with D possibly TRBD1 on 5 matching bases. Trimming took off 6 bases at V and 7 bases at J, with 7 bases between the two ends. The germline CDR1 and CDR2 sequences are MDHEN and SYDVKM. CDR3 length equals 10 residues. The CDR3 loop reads CASSRTEQYF. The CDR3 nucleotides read TGTGCCAGCAGCCGGACAGAGCAGTACTTC.

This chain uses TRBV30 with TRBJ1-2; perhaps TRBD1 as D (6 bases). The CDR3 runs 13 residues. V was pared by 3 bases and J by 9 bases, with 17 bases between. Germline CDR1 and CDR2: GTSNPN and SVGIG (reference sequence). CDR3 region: CAWSRRTAHRYTF. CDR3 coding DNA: TGTGCCTGGAGCCGAAGGACAGCCCATCGCTACACCTTC.

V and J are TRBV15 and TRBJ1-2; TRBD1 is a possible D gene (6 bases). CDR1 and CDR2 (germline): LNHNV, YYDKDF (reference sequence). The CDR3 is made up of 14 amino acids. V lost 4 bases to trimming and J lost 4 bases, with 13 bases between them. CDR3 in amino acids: CATSTETGFYGYTF. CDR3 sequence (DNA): TGTGCCACCAGCACAGAAACAGGGTTCTATGGCTACACCTTC.

For the CDR3, the DNA is TGCAGTGCTAGAGTGGGACAGGAAGCTTTCTTT. Translated, it gives CSARVGQEAFF. The chain joins TRBV20-1 to TRBJ1-1; 7 bases line up with TRBD1. Germline loops: CDR1 DFQATT, CDR2 SNEGSKA (reference sequence). V gave up 1 base and J gave up 8 bases; unmatched junction bases: 1. This CDR3 has 11 amino acids.

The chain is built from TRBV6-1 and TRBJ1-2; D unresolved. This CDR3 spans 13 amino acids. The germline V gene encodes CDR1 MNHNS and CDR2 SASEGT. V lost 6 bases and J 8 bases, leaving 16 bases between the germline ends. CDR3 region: CASSPETWRGYTF. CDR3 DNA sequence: TGTGCCAGCAGCCCCGAGACCTGGAGAGGCTACACCTTC.

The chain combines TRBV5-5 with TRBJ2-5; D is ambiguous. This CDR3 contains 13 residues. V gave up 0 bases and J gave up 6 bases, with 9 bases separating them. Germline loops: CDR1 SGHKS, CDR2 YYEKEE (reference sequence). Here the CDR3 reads CASSLEGEKTQYF. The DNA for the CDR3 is TGTGCCAGCAGCTTGGAAGGTGAAAAGACCCAGTACTTC. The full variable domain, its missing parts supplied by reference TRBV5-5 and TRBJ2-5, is DAGVTQSPTHLIKTRGQQVTLRCSPISGHKSVSWYQQVLGQGPQFIFQYYEKEERGRGNFPDRFSARQFPNYSSELNVNALLLGDSALYLCASSLEGEKTQYFGPGTRLLVL.

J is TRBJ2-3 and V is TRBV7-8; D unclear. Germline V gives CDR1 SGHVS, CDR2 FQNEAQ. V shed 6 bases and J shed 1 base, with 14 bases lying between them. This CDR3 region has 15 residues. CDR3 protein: CASRAPPTGTDTQYF. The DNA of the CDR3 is TGTGCCAGCAGAGCTCCCCCAACAGGCACAGATACGCAGTATTTT.

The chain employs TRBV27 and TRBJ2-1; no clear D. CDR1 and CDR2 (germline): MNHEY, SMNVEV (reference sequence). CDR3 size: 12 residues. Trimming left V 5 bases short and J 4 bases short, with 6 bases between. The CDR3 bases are TGTGCCAGCAGTATGGGTTACAATGAGCAGTTCTTC. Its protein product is CASSMGYNEQFF.

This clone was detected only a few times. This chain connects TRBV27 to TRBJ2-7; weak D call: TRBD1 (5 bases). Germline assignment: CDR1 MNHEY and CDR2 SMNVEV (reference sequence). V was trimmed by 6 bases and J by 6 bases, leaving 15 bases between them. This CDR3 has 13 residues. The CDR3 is CASRRQTESEQYF. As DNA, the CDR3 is TGTGCCAGCAGGCGTCAGACAGAGTCCGAGCAGTACTTC.

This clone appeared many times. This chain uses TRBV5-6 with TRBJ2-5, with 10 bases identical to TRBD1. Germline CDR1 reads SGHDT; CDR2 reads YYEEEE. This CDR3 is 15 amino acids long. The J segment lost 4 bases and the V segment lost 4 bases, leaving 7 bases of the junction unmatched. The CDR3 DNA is TGTGCCAGCAGCCCACGGACAGGGGGGAGAGAGACCCAGTACTTC. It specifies CASSPRTGGRETQYF.

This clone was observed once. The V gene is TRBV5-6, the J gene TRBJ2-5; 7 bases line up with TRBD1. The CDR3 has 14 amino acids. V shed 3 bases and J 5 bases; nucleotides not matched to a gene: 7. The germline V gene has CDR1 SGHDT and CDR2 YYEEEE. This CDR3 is CASSSGGLEETQYF. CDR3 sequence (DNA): TGTGCCAGCAGCTCAGGGGGTCTGGAGGAGACCCAGTACTTC.

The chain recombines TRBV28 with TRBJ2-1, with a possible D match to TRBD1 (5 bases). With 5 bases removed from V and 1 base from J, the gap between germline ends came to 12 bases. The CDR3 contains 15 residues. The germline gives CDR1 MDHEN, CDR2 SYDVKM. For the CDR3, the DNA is TGTGCCAGCAGTCCCCAGGGCTTGTCCTACAATGAGCAGTTCTTC. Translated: CASSPQGLSYNEQFF.

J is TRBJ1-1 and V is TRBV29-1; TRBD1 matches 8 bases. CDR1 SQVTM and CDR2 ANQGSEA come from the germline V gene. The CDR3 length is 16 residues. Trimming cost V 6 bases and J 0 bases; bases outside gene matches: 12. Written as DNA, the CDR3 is TGCAGCGTCGCCGGGACAGGCGTGGGGATGAACACTGAAGCTTTCTTT. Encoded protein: CSVAGTGVGMNTEAFF.

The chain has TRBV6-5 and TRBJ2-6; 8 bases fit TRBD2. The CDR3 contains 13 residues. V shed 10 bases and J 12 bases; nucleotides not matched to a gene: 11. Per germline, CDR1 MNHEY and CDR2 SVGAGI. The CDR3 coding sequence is TGTGCCACCGCCGGGGGGGTGCCCAGCGTCCTGACTTTC. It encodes CATAGGVPSVLTF.

As DNA, the CDR3 is TGTGCCAGTAGTATGCTCGGGGATACGCAGTATTTT. Its protein product is CASSMLGDTQYF. V usage is TRBV19 and J usage is TRBJ2-3; D is ambiguous. The ends were cut back, 3 bases at V and 6 bases at J, with 7 bases in the middle. CDR1 LNHDA and CDR2 SQIVND come from the germline V gene (reference sequence). This CDR3 region has 12 residues.

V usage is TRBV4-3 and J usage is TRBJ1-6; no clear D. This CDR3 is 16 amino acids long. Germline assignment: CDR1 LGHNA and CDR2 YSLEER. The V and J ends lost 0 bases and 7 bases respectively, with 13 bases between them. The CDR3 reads CASSQDKVSGNSPLHF. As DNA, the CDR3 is TGCGCCAGCAGCCAAGATAAGGTTTCAGGAAATTCACCCCTCCACTTT.